The clone carrying this T cell receptor (beta chain) was seen more than once but under ten times. V lost 6 bases and J 5 bases, leaving 7 bases between the germline ends. The CDR3 totals 11 residues. The germline gives CDR1 MDHEN, CDR2 SYDVKM. This specimen belongs to a study of identical twins. A universal primer site was added by template switching, and unique molecular identifiers were carried by the cDNA. TCRdb reprocessed the 5' RACE reads with MiXCR, giving one entry per CDR3 protein. The sample consists of hundreds of thousands of distinct CDR3 sequences, roughly 7% of them appearing once. The sample also formed part of further work on yellow fever vaccine responses in identical twins. That investigation notes: Twins' vaccine T cell response reportedly seemed partly convergent, partly personalized.

Material: memory (CD45RO+) T cells sorted from blood. The chain couples TRBV28 to TRBJ1-1; D unresolved. This TCR came from a woman under 30 in good health. CDR3 DNA: TGTGCCAGCAGCCGGGTTACTGAAGCTTTCTTT. The encoded protein is CASSRVTEAFF. The full variable domain, rest sourced from reference TRBV28 and TRBJ1-1, is DVKVTQSSRYLVKRTGEKVFLECVQDMDHENMFWYRQDPGLGLRLIYFSYDVKMKEKGDIPEGYSVSREKKERFSLILESASTNQTSMYLCASSRVTEAFFGQGTRLTVV.